This T cell receptor (beta chain) was observed in a study of response to subunit inactivated influenza vaccine. Whole-study results and caveats: The study's authors posited that every seasonal influenza vaccination enlists few new T cells.

Each CDR3 protein gets one entry after TCRdb re-called the RT-PCR reads with MiXCR. The profile covers 500,000 to 600,000 distinct CDR3 sequences, with approximately 16% appearing a single time and approximately 3% taken by the ten largest. The germline CDR1 and CDR2 sequences are LNHDA and SQIVND (reference sequence). This CDR3 contains 13 residues. The germline V and J ends were trimmed by 1 base and 10 bases, with 11 bases remaining between them. Points on this clonotype: Its antigen is still unknown.

This specimen was CD4+ T cells sorted from PBMCs, taken roughly 24 months after vaccination. The V gene is TRBV19, the J gene TRBJ2-1; D is unresolved. The clonotype was recovered from a man between 45 and 75 years old who received an inactivated influenza vaccine. In DNA, the CDR3 is TGTGCCAGTAGTATAGTTAGGGCCCAGGAGCAGTTCTTC. Translation gives CASSIVRAQEQFF.